This TCR beta chain was observed in a study of blood T cell repertoires in COVID-19. Study background: Sites in the United States, Italy and Spain provided acute and convalescent COVID-19 samples. PBMCs, B-cell-depleted T cells, or T cells were the source of the cDNA or gDNA that made up the material.

Original processing methods: Researchers report that nucleated cell counts were estimated from reference gene primer amplification. Some clones are missing from TCRdb's copy, which holds only in-frame ones; the method was immunoSEQ multiplex PCR. V and J calls and clone size come straight from that table; D and trimming were deduced from the DNA. The data show 85,000 to 100,000 clones, 55% to 80% seen once. CDR3 size: 15 residues. Looked up from germline, CDR1 is SGHTA and CDR2 is FQGNSA. V shed 5 bases and J 0 bases; nucleotides not matched to a gene: 5. The TCR was taken from a woman between 55 and 75 years old in a cohort sampled during active or convalescent COVID-19. Specimen: peripheral blood. The genes are TRBV7-2 and TRBJ1-1, with 8 bases that match TRBD1. The CDR3 coding sequence is TGTGCCAGCAGCCCGCGGACAGGGTTGAACACTGAAGCTTTCTTT. It encodes CASSPRTGLNTEAFF.